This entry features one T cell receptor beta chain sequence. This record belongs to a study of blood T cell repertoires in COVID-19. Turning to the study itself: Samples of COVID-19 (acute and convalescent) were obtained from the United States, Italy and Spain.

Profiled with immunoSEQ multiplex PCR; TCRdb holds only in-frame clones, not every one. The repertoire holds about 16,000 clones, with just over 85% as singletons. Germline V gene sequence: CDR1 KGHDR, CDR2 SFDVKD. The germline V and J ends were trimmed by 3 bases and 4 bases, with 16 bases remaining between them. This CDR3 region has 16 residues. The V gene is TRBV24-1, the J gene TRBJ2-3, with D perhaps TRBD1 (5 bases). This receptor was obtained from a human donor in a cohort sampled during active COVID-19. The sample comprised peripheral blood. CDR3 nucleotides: TGTGCCACCAGTGATCTGACTGTAGCAGGGTCAGATACGCAGTATTTT. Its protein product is CATSDLTVAGSDTQYF.